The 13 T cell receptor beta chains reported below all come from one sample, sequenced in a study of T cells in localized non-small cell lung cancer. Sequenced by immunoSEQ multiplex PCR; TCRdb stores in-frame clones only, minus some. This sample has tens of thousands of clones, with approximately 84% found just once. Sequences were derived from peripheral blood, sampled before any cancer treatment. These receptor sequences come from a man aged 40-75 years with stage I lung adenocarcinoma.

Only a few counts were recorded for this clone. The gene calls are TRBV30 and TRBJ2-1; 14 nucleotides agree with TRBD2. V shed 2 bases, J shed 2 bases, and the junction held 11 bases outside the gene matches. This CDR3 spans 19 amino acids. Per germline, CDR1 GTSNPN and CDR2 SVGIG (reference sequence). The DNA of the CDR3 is TGTGCCTGGAGTTCCATGTACGGGACTAGCGGGAGCCCCTACAATGAGCAGTTCTTC. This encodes CAWSSMYGTSGSPYNEQFF.

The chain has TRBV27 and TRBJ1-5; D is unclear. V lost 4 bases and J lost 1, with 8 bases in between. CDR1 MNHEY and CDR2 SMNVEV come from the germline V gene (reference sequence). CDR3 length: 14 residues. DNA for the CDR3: TGTGCCAGCAGTTCTGGGGTCAGCAATCAGCCCCAGCATTTT. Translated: CASSSGVSNQPQHF.

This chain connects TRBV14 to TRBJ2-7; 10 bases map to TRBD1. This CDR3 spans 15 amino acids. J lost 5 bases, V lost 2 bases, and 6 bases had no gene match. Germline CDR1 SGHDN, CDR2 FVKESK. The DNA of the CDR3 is TGTGCCAGCAGCCAAAATTTGGGACAGGGGCACGAGCAGTACTTC. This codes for CASSQNLGQGHEQYF.

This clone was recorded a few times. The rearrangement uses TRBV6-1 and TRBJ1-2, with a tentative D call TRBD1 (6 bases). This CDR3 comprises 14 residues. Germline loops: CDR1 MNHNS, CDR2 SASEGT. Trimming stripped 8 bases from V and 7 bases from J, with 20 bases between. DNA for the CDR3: TGTGCCAGCGGGCCATGGGGGCTGGCTGCTGGCTACACCTTC. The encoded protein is CASGPWGLAAGYTF.

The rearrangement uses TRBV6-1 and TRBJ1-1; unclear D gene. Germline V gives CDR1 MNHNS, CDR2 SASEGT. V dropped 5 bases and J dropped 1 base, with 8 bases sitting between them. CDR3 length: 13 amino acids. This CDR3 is CASSLTRNTEAFF. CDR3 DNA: TGTGCCAGCAGTTTGACTAGGAACACTGAAGCTTTCTTT.

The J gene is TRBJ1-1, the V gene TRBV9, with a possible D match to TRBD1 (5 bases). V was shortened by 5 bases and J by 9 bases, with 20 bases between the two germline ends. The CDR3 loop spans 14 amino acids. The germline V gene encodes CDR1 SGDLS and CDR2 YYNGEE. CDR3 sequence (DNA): TGTGCCAGCAGAGCGTACAATATCCGGGACCAAGCTTTCTTT. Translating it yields CASRAYNIRDQAFF.

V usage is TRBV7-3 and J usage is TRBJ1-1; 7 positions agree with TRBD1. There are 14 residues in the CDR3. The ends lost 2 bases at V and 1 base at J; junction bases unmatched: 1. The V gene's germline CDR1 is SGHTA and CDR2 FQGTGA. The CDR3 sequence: CASSLDRENTEAFF. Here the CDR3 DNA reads TGTGCCAGCAGCTTAGACAGGGAGAACACTGAAGCTTTCTTT.

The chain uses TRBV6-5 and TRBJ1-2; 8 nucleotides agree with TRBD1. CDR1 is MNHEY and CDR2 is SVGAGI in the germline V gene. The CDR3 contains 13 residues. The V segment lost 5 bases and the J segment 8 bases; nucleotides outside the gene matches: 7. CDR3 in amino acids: CASSQDRERGYTF. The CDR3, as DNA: TGTGCCAGCAGTCAGGACAGGGAGAGGGGCTACACCTTC.

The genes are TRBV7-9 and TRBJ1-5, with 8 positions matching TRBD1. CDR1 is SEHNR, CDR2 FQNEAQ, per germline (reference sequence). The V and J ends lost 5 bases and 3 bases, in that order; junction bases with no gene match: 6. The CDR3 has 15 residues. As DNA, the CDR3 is TGTGCCAGCAGCCCCGGGACAGGCAACAATCAGCCCCAGCATTTT. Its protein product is CASSPGTGNNQPQHF.

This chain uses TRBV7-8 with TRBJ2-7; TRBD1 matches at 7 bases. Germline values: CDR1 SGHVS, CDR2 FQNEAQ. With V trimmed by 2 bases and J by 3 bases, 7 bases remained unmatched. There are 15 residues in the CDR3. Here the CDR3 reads CASSLLTGALYEQYF. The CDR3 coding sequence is TGTGCCAGCAGCTTATTAACAGGGGCACTCTACGAGCAGTACTTC.

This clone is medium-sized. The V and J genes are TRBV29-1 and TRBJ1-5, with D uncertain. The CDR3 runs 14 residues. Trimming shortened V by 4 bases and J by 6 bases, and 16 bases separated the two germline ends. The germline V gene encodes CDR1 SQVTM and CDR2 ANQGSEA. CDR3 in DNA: TGCAGCGTTGGAGGGTCGCAGCTGGGTCAGCCCCAGCATTTT. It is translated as CSVGGSQLGQPQHF.

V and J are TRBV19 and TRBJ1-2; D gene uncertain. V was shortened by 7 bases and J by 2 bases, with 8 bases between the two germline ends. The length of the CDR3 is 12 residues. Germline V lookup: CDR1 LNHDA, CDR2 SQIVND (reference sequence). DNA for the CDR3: TGTGCCAGTAATGCGGGGAACTATGGCTACACCTTC. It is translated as CASNAGNYGYTF.

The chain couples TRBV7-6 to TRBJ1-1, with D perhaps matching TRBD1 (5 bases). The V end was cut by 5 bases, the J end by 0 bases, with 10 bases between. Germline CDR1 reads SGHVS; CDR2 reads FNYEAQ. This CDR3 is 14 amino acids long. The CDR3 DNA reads TGTGCCAGCAGCCCCAGGGATATGAACACTGAAGCTTTCTTT. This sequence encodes CASSPRDMNTEAFF.